The clone carrying this T cell receptor (beta chain) has a handful of counts. Its antigen is not known. With 6 bases removed from V and 8 bases from J, the gap between germline ends came to 28 bases. The germline V gene has CDR1 DFQATT and CDR2 SNEGSKA (reference sequence). This CDR3 region has 16 residues. This entry comes from a study of T-cell reconstitution after alpha-beta-depleted transplantation in children. Study conclusions and caveats: It was newly produced T cells that mostly accounted for T-cell counts and diversity one year after transplant. Expanded graft clones numbering several hundred reportedly gave rise to alpha-beta T cells about two months after transplant.

Unique molecular identifiers were incorporated during preparation of the TCRbeta library. TCRdb ran MiXCR on the PCR reads and lists one entry per CDR3 protein. This sample carries approximately 650,000 distinct CDR3 sequences, around 13% of them seen once, and the ten largest clones take roughly 0.84%. This sequence originates from a girl aged 2 to 10 with congenital amegakaryocytic thrombocytopenia, due to receive a stem cell transplant. The sample consisted of PBMCs, taken before TCRalphabeta/CD19-depleted stem cell transplant. This chain joins TRBV20-1 and TRBJ1-2; tentatively, D is TRBD1 (6 bases). CDR3 loop: CSATKRGEAAIGGYTF. The CDR3 region has the DNA TGCAGTGCGACTAAGAGGGGGGAGGCGGCTATTGGGGGCTACACCTTC.